Shown below are 9 T cell receptor beta chains from a single sample sequenced in a study of human T cells and chemical hapten exposure. TCRdb re-called the RACE reads through MiXCR, storing one row per CDR3 protein. This sample has tens of thousands of distinct CDR3 sequences, with approximately 12% found just once. The time point was: pre-sensitization, week 0. Treatment described: therapeutic diphenylcyclopropenone sensitization with weekly scalp DPC. Unfractionated whole blood yielded the extracted total RNA. The sample in question was whole blood, obtained in connection with sensitization to the hapten diphenylcyclopropenone (DPC). These receptor sequences come from a woman in her 40s with alopecia areata. Some clones in this sample may be carry-over from other donors' samples.

This clonotype occurred a few times. The chain is built from TRBV29-1 and TRBJ2-6; possibly TRBD2 for D (5 bases). Germline V gives CDR1 SQVTM, CDR2 ANQGSEA. The ends were cut back, 0 bases at V and 2 bases at J, with 11 bases in the middle. The CDR3 contains 16 residues. DNA of the CDR3: TGCAGCGTTGAAGATACGGGATCCCCTGGGGCCAACGTCCTGACTTTC. Translation: CSVEDTGSPGANVLTF. Full variable domain (remainder filled in from reference TRBV29-1 and TRBJ2-6): SAVISQKPSRDICQRGTSLTIQCQVDSQVTMMFWYRQQPGQSLTLIATANQGSEATYESGFVIDKFPISRPNLTFSTLTVSNMSPEDSSIYLCSVEDTGSPGANVLTFGAGSRLTVL.

This clonotype was counted ten times or more. The chain couples TRBV7-2 to TRBJ1-1; the D gene is possibly TRBD1 (6 bases). The CDR3 is 11 residues long. Looked up from germline, CDR1 is SGHTA and CDR2 is FQGNSA. V lost 2 bases to trimming and J lost 14 bases, with 12 bases between them. DNA for the CDR3: TGTGCCAGCAGCTTAAAGGACAGAGGGTTCTTT. Translated: CASSLKDRGFF.

The chain has TRBV29-1 and TRBJ1-2, with TRBD1 as a possible D gene (5 bases). This CDR3 has 14 amino acids. Trimming left V 3 bases short and J 8 bases short, with 19 bases between. Germline V gene sequence: CDR1 SQVTM, CDR2 ANQGSEA. CDR3 sequence: CSVESGLGARGYTF. CDR3 nucleotides: TGCAGCGTTGAGTCAGGTCTCGGGGCGCGCGGCTACACCTTC.

This clonotype was seen more than once but under ten times. J is TRBJ2-7 and V is TRBV4-1; D remains ambiguous. There are 13 residues in the CDR3. V was pared by 0 bases and J by 3 bases, with 6 bases between. Germline loops: CDR1 MGHRA, CDR2 YSYEKL. CDR3 coding DNA: TGCGCCAGCAGCCAAGATGTGGGCTACGAGCAGTACTTC. Protein: CASSQDVGYEQYF.

CDR3 coding DNA: TGTGCCAGCAGTTTATCGGGGAGCAGGGGAGACCTTCAAGAGACCCAGTACTTC. Translated: CASSLSGSRGDLQETQYF. This chain links TRBV27 with TRBJ2-5, with D possibly being TRBD1 (6 bases). The CDR3 has 18 amino acids. V dropped 0 bases and J dropped 2 bases, with 19 bases sitting between them. Germline CDR1 MNHEY, CDR2 SMNVEV (reference sequence).

This clonotype was detected only a few times. The chain carries TRBV28 and TRBJ2-2; D not certain. The CDR3 has 15 residues. The germline CDR1 and CDR2 sequences are MDHEN and SYDVKM. V was cut by 6 bases and J by 0 bases, with 11 bases left in between. The CDR3 protein is CASSSTMTNTGELFF. The CDR3 coding sequence is TGTGCCAGCAGCTCTACGATGACGAACACCGGGGAGCTGTTTTTT.

The chain employs TRBV16 and TRBJ1-2; a possible D gene is TRBD1 (6 bases). CDR3 length: 15 amino acids. Germline V CDR1 and CDR2: KGHSY, FQNENV. V was clipped by 4 bases and J by 4 bases, with 16 bases between them. Here the CDR3 reads CASSPPQGPGYGYTF. The CDR3 DNA follows: TGTGCCAGCAGCCCCCCACAGGGCCCAGGCTATGGCTACACCTTC.

This clonotype is medium-sized in the sample. The chain recombines TRBV20-1 with TRBJ1-4, with TRBD1 matching over 7 bases. The CDR3 sequence is 13 residues long. From germline, CDR1 is DFQATT and CDR2 SNEGSKA (reference sequence). Losses at the gene ends were 6 bases for V and 4 bases for J; bases not matched to a gene: 5. The DNA for the CDR3 is TGCAGTGCCCCGGACAGGTTTAATGAAAAACTGTTTTTT. Its translation: CSAPDRFNEKLFF.

By share of the sample, this clonotype is medium-sized. V is TRBV18 and J is TRBJ2-7; D is unresolved. Germline values: CDR1 KGHSH, CDR2 LQKENI. V lost 3 bases, J lost 0 bases, and 3 bases lay in between. The CDR3 extends over 12 amino acids. CDR3 sequence reads: CASSPSSYEQYF. The CDR3 DNA is TGTGCCAGCTCACCCAGCTCCTACGAGCAGTACTTC. Combining the CDR3 with reference TRBV18 and TRBJ2-7 gives the whole variable domain NAGVMQNPRHLVRRRGQEARLRCSPMKGHSHVYWYRQLPEEGLKFMVYLQKENIIDESGMPKERFSAEFPKEGPSILRIQQVVRGDSAAYFCASSPSSYEQYFGPGTRLTVT.